The 22 T cell receptor beta chains reported below all come from one sample, sequenced in a study of T-cell memory formation after mild COVID-19. TCRdb used MiXCR to reprocess the 5' RACE reads, holding one entry per CDR3 protein. In the table there are 200,000 to 300,000 distinct CDR3 sequences, approximately 15% of which are singletons. Sequencing input: PBMCs or a T cell subset sorted from them (not recorded which). The receptor source for this set is a man between 18 and 29 years old who had mild COVID-19 (a few samples of this study predate the infection). Cell type and time point are not known.

The CDR3 nucleotides read TGTGCCAGCAGCTTGGGGGCTAACATTCAGTACTTC. As protein: CASSLGANIQYF. The rearrangement links TRBV11-3 to TRBJ2-4; TRBD1 might be the D (6 bases). The CDR3 has 12 amino acids. Germline V gene data show CDR1 as SGHNT and CDR2 as YENEEA. The V and J ends lost 3 bases and 7 bases respectively, with 7 bases between them.

CDR3 coding DNA: TGCAGTGCTAGAGATCAGTATACGCAGTATTTT. Residues: CSARDQYTQYF. The V and J genes are TRBV20-1 and TRBJ2-3; D unresolved. Trimming removed 0 bases from V and 7 bases from J, with 5 bases in between. The CDR3 loop spans 11 amino acids. From germline, CDR1 is DFQATT and CDR2 SNEGSKA (reference sequence).

This clonotype has a handful of counts. The chain is built from TRBV27 and TRBJ1-2, with D perhaps matching TRBD1 (5 bases). The CDR3 length is 11 residues. Germline V gene lookup returns CDR1 MNHEY and CDR2 SMNVEV (reference sequence). V was clipped by 6 bases and J by 7 bases, with 9 bases between them. CDR3 amino acids: CASRGVGGYTF. CDR3 coding DNA: TGTGCCAGCAGGGGGGTAGGTGGCTACACCTTC.

This clonotype was seen only a few times. This rearrangement joins TRBV7-8 to TRBJ1-2; D is uncertain. The CDR3 consists of 16 residues. V lost 2 bases and J lost 4, with 17 bases in between. Germline V lookup: CDR1 SGHVS, CDR2 FQNEAQ. The CDR3 protein is CASSLMAPVLAYGYTF. The CDR3 nucleotides are TGTGCCAGCAGCTTAATGGCGCCCGTTTTAGCCTATGGCTACACCTTC. The entire variable domain, with the rest obtained from reference TRBV7-8 and TRBJ1-2, is as follows: GAGVSQSPRYKVAKRGQDVALRCDPISGHVSLFWYQQALGQGPEFLTYFQNEAQLDKSGLPSDRFFAERPEGSVSTLKIQRTQQEDSAVYLCASSLMAPVLAYGYTFGSGTRLTVV.

The gene calls are TRBV7-6 and TRBJ1-3, with D perhaps matching TRBD1 (5 bases). The germline V gene encodes CDR1 SGHVS and CDR2 FNYEAQ. The CDR3 covers 13 residues. Trimming removed 3 bases from V and 9 bases from J, with 12 bases in between. The CDR3 region is CASSLGSGGTIYF. The CDR3 nucleotides read TGTGCCAGCAGCTTGGGCAGCGGGGGCACCATATATTTT.

The chain combines TRBV2 with TRBJ2-1; 8 nucleotides align to TRBD1. The V and J ends lost 4 bases and 6 bases, in that order; junction bases with no gene match: 5. This CDR3 has 14 residues. Per the germline V gene, CDR1 is SNHLY and CDR2 is FYNNEI. DNA for the CDR3: TGTGCCAGCAGTGGGACAGGGACCCCCAATGAGCAGTTCTTC. As protein: CASSGTGTPNEQFF.

At least ten counts were recorded for this clonotype. The gene calls are TRBV27 and TRBJ2-1, with 11 bases fitting TRBD2. CDR1 is MNHEY and CDR2 is SMNVEV in the germline V gene (reference sequence). The CDR3 is made up of 14 amino acids. Trimming at V came to 8 bases and at J to 7 bases, leaving 7 bases not matched to a gene. This chain's CDR3 is CASSGTSGRNEQFF. CDR3 bases: TGTGCCAGCTCCGGGACTAGCGGAAGGAATGAGCAGTTCTTC.

This clonotype has ten or more counts. The chain employs TRBV6-2 or TRBV6-3 and TRBJ2-1; a weak D match, TRBD1 (6 bases). Germline loops: CDR1 MNHEY, CDR2 SVGEGT. The CDR3 contains 13 residues. Trimming removed 4 bases from V and 7 bases from J, with 11 bases in between. DNA for the CDR3: TGTGCCAGCAGTTGGGGACAAATAAATGAGCAGTTCTTC. This encodes CASSWGQINEQFF.

This clonotype was recorded a few times. The chain uses TRBV4-1 and TRBJ2-7, with D possibly matching TRBD1 (6 bases). Deletions cut 3 bases from V and 5 bases from J, with 17 bases between. The CDR3 totals 15 residues. Per germline, CDR1 MGHRA and CDR2 YSYEKL. The CDR3, as DNA: TGCGCCAGCAGCCACGCTTCCGGTAGGGACAACGAGCAGTACTTC. It specifies CASSHASGRDNEQYF.

This clonotype occurred a few times. The J gene is TRBJ2-4, the V gene TRBV18; TRBD2 might be the D (7 bases). The CDR3 is 17 residues long. The V and J ends lost 2 bases and 0 bases respectively, with 14 bases between them. CDR1 KGHSH and CDR2 LQKENI come from the germline V gene. CDR3 loop: CASSPAGARLAKNIQYF. DNA for the CDR3: TGTGCCAGCTCACCAGCGGGGGCCAGGCTAGCCAAAAACATTCAGTACTTC. The full variable domain, in which reference TRBV18 and TRBJ2-4 provide the parts outside the CDR3, is NAGVMQNPRHLVRRRGQEARLRCSPMKGHSHVYWYRQLPEEGLKFMVYLQKENIIDESGMPKERFSAEFPKEGPSILRIQQVVRGDSAAYFCASSPAGARLAKNIQYFGAGTRLSVL.

V gene TRBV12-3 or TRBV12-4 combines with J gene TRBJ1-2, with 8 bases that match TRBD1. CDR3 length: 13 amino acids. J was trimmed by 7 bases and V by 5 bases; bases with no gene match: 6. CDR3 loop: CASSLRTGFGYTF. CDR3 nucleotide sequence: TGTGCCAGCAGTCTCCGGACAGGGTTTGGCTACACCTTC.

This clonotype was counted many times. The rearrangement uses TRBV7-2 and TRBJ2-6; D is undetermined. The CDR3 is made up of 17 amino acids. Germline CDR1 and CDR2: SGHTA and FQGNSA. Trimming removed 0 bases from V and 1 base from J, with 10 bases in between. CDR3 in DNA: TGTGCCAGCAGCTTAGCGTATTTGAGGTCTGGGGCCAACGTCCTGACTTTC. Amino acid sequence: CASSLAYLRSGANVLTF.

The chain has TRBV28 and TRBJ1-2; the match to TRBD1 covers 8 bases. The germline V gene has CDR1 MDHEN and CDR2 SYDVKM. CDR3 length: 13 amino acids. The V and J ends lost 5 bases and 8 bases, in that order; junction bases with no gene match: 7. This chain's CDR3 is CASSTPTGEGYTF. The CDR3 DNA follows: TGTGCCAGCAGTACCCCGACAGGGGAAGGCTACACCTTC.

This clonotype came up a few times. The chain combines TRBV5-1 with TRBJ2-3; 8 bases match TRBD1. The CDR3 contains 15 residues. Germline V gene lookup returns CDR1 SGHRS and CDR2 YFSETQ. The trim removed 3 bases at V and 4 bases at J, leaving 7 bases unmatched. The chain's CDR3 is CASSSQGAGADTQYF. The CDR3 nucleotides read TGCGCCAGCAGCTCCCAGGGGGCCGGCGCAGATACGCAGTATTTT.

This clonotype was observed a handful of times. The V and J genes are TRBV10-3 and TRBJ2-2, with D possibly matching TRBD1 (6 bases). V was trimmed by 3 bases and J by 0 bases, leaving 8 bases between them. Germline-derived CDR1 and CDR2 are ENHRY and SYGVKD. The length of the CDR3 is 15 residues. Here the CDR3 DNA reads TGTGCCATCAGTGACAGGGGAGCGAACACCGGGGAGCTGTTTTTT. This gives the protein CAISDRGANTGELFF.

V is TRBV4-3 and J is TRBJ2-7; 10 bases match TRBD1. The germline V gene has CDR1 LGHNA and CDR2 YSLEER. V trimming: 0 bases; J trimming: 4 bases; junction bases outside the gene matches: 3. CDR3 size: 15 residues. The CDR3 reads CASSQDRDRGYEQYF. In DNA form, the CDR3 reads TGCGCCAGCAGCCAAGATAGGGACAGGGGATACGAGCAGTACTTC.

A few counts support this clonotype. V gene TRBV21-1 combines with J gene TRBJ2-5; TRBD1 is the table's D call, not checked against the DNA. TRBV21-1 is assigned pseudogene status. The CDR3 consists of 12 residues. CDR3 protein: CARRGQEETQYF. Written as DNA, the CDR3 is TGTGCCCGACGGGGACAAGAAGAGACCCAGTACTTC.

This clonotype was seen a few times. The chain uses TRBV7-2 and TRBJ1-6; a possible D gene is TRBD1 (5 bases). V was trimmed by 3 bases and J by 7 bases, leaving 13 bases between them. Per germline, CDR1 SGHTA and CDR2 FQGNSA. This CDR3 spans 15 amino acids. The CDR3 region has the DNA TGTGCCAGCAGCTTCGATAGGGGAGGGAATTCACCCCTCCACTTT. This gives the protein CASSFDRGGNSPLHF.

There are a few counts of this clonotype. The chain couples TRBV10-3 to TRBJ1-5; D is undetermined. Germline CDR1 ENHRY, CDR2 SYGVKD. This CDR3 has 14 residues. V was trimmed by 3 bases and J by 0 bases, leaving 6 bases between them. The DNA of the CDR3 is TGTGCCATCAGTGATTTCGTTAGCAATCAGCCCCAGCATTTT. Protein product: CAISDFVSNQPQHF.

This clonotype was seen a handful of times. The V call is TRBV29-1, the J call TRBJ2-7; 10 nucleotides match TRBD2. The CDR3 runs 13 residues. Germline-derived CDR1 and CDR2 are SQVTM and ANQGSEA. The ends lost 5 bases at V and 5 bases at J; junction bases unmatched: 6. The CDR3 coding sequence is TGCAGCGTTCTACTAGCGGGGAGGGACGAGCAGTACGTC. It is translated as CSVLLAGRDEQYV.

This clonotype showed up many times. This chain links TRBV28 with TRBJ2-7, with TRBD2 as a possible D gene (7 bases). Germline-derived CDR1 and CDR2 are MDHEN and SYDVKM. The CDR3 length is 14 residues. The V end was cut by 7 bases, the J end by 4 bases, with 17 bases between. CDR3: CASTMGGTPYEQYV. Here the CDR3 DNA reads TGTGCCAGCACGATGGGAGGGACACCTTACGAGCAGTACGTC.

This clonotype was seen more than once but under ten times. The chain recombines TRBV20-1 with TRBJ1-5, with D unresolved. The length of the CDR3 is 9 residues. With 8 bases removed from V and 5 bases from J, the gap between germline ends came to 4 bases. CDR1 is DFQATT, CDR2 SNEGSKA, per germline (reference sequence). In DNA, the CDR3 is TGCAGTCTTCATCAGCCCCAGCATTTT. As protein: CSLHQPQHF.